This T cell receptor (beta chain) is drawn from a study of T cell repertoires in cytomegalovirus infection. Across the study: The authors used CMV epitopes that were HLA-C-restricted (recently identified) and HLA-B-restricted (well studied). Matching HLA type and CMV infection were both indicated by public TCR beta signatures.

Notes on this clonotype: Antigen unknown.

The CDR3 covers 13 residues. The V gene end was trimmed by 6 bases and the J gene end by 8 bases; junction bases not matched to a gene: 7. Using its own MiXCR run on the reads, TCRdb lists one record per CDR3 protein. There are some 350,000 distinct CDR3 sequences in the sample; roughly 34% occur only once, and roughly 13% lies in the top ten. Findings of the study overall: HLA-C-restricted TCR beta clonotypes specific for CMV led the ex vivo response.

Specimen: cultured PBMCs, collected from culture after CMV antigen stimulation. The V call is TRBV12-3 or TRBV12-4, the J call TRBJ2-1; 7 nucleotides line up with TRBD1. The sequence derives from a human donor in good health (CMV status not recorded). Some clones in this sample may be carry-over from other donors' samples. CDR3 bases: TGTGCCAGCAGATCTCCGACAGGGTATGAGCAGTTCTTC. It codes for CASRSPTGYEQFF.